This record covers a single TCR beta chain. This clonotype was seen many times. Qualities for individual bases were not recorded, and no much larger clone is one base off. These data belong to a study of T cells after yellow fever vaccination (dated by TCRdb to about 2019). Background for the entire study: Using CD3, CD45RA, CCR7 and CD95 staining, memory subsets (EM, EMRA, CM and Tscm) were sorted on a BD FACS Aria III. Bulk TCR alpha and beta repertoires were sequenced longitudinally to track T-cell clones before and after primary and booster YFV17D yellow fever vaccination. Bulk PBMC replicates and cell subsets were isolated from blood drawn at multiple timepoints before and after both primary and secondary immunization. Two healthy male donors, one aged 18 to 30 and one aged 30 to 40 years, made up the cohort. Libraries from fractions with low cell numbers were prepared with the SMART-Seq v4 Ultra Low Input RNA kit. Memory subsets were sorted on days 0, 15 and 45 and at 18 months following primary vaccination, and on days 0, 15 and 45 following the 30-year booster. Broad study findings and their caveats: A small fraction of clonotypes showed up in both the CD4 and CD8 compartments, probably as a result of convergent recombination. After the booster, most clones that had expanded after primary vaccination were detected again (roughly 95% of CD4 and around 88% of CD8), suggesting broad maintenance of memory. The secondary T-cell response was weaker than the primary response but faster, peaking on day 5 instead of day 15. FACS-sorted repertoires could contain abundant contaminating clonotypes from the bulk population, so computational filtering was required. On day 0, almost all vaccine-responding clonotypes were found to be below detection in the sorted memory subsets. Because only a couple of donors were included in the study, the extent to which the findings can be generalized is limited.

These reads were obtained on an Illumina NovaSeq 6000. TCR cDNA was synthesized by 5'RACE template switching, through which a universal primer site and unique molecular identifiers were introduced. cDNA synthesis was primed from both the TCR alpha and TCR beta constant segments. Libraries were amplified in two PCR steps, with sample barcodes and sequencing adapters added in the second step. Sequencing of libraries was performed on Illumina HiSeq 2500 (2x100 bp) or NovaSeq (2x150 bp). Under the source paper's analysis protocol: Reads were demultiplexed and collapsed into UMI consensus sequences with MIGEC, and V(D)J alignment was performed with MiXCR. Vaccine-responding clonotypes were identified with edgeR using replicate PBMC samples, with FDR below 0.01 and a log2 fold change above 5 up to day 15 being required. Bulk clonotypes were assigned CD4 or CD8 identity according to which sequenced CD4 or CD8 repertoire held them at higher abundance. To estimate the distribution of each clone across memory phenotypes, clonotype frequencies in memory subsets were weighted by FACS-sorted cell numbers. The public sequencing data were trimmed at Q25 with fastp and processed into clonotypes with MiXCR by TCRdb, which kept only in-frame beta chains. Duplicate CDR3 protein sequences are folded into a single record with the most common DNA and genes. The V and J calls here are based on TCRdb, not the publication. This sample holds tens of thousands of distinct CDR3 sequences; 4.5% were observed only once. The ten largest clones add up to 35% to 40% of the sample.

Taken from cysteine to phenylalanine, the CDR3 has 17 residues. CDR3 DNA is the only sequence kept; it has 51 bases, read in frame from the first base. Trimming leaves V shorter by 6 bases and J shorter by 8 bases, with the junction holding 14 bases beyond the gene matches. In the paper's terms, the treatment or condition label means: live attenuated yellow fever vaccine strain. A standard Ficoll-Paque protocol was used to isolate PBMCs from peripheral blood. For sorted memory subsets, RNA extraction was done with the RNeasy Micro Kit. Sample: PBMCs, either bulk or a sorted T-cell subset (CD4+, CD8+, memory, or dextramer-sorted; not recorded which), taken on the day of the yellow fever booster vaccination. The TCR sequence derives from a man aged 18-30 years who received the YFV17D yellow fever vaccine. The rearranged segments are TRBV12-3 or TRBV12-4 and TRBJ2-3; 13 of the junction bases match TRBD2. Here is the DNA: TGTGCCAGCAGACCTCGACGGACTAGCGGGGGAGGGGGTACGCAGTATTTT. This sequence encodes CASRPRRTSGGGGTQYF.